This T cell receptor (beta chain) was found in a study of T cell responses to AZD1222 COVID-19 vaccine. Profiled with immunoSEQ multiplex PCR; TCRdb holds only in-frame clones, not every one. The data hold about 140,000 clones, with around 90% observed a single time. The CDR3 covers 10 residues. The germline V gene has CDR1 WNHNN and CDR2 SYGVQD (reference sequence). Trimming shortened V by 2 bases and J by 10 bases, and 5 bases separated the two germline ends. Sample: peripheral blood, taken on day 0 of AZD1222 vaccination. This receptor was obtained from an adult in good health. V and J are TRBV10-1 and TRBJ2-5; D remains ambiguous. In DNA, the CDR3 is TGCGCCAGCAGTGAGGGGCTCCAGTACTTC. Translating it yields CASSEGLQYF.